The 14 T cell receptor beta chains given below trace back to one sample, sequenced in a study of neurological immune-mediated disorders. Described time point: technical triplicate 2. TCRdb analysed the 5' RACE reads with MiXCR anew, one entry per CDR3 protein. The sample lists under 65,000 distinct CDR3 sequences, around 24% occurring once. The specimen sequenced was PBMCs. Receptors were obtained from a man between 60 and 75 years old with HTLV-1-associated myelopathy (HAM/TSP).

J is TRBJ1-2 and V is TRBV19, with D possibly TRBD1 on 5 matching bases. Germline-derived CDR1 and CDR2 are LNHDA and SQIVND (reference sequence). Deletions cut 6 bases from V and 0 bases from J, with 14 bases between. This CDR3 has 15 amino acids. Here the CDR3 reads CASRAEPGPNYGYTF. In DNA, the CDR3 is TGTGCCAGTAGAGCCGAACCGGGACCTAACTATGGCTACACCTTC.

This clonotype was detected many times. V is TRBV2 and J is TRBJ2-7; no clear D gene. Trimming took off 6 bases at V and 7 bases at J, with 10 bases between the two ends. Per germline, CDR1 SNHLY and CDR2 FYNNEI. This CDR3 is 11 amino acids long. CDR3 loop: CASSPLREQYF. CDR3 coding DNA: TGTGCCAGCAGCCCCCTGAGAGAGCAGTACTTC.

This clonotype has at least ten counts. The chain recombines TRBV10-3 with TRBJ2-3, with D perhaps matching TRBD2 (6 bases). CDR1 ENHRY and CDR2 SYGVKD come from the germline V gene. The CDR3 contains 18 residues. The germline V and J ends were trimmed by 0 bases and 8 bases, with 24 bases remaining between them. The DNA for the CDR3 is TGTGCCATCAGTGAGTCGGGCAGGGACTCCTTACCCCTCTCTACGCAGTATTTT. As protein: CAISESGRDSLPLSTQYF.

CDR3 in DNA: TGTGCCATCAGTGGATTAGGAGTTTCCTACGAGCAGTACTTC. Residues: CAISGLGVSYEQYF. This chain connects TRBV10-3 to TRBJ2-7; D not resolved. The CDR3 loop spans 14 amino acids. V lost 4 bases and J 1 base, leaving 11 bases between the germline ends. Germline CDR1 ENHRY, CDR2 SYGVKD.

This chain uses TRBV7-8 with TRBJ2-7; the D gene could be TRBD1 or TRBD2 (6 bases each). V was pared by 10 bases and J by 4 bases, with 20 bases between. CDR3 length equals 14 residues. Germline CDR1 reads SGHVS; CDR2 reads FQNEAQ. CDR3 sequence (DNA): TGTGCCAACAGATTAGGGGGGAGACTTTACGAGCAGTACTTC. Protein sequence: CANRLGGRLYEQYF.

V and J are TRBV25-1 and TRBJ2-1; perhaps D is TRBD1 or TRBD2 (5 bases each). V lost 4 bases to trimming and J lost 7 bases, with 14 bases between them. Looked up from germline, CDR1 is MGHDK and CDR2 is SYGVNS. The CDR3 consists of 14 residues. The CDR3 region has the DNA TGTGCCAGCAGTGGTGCAGGGACCTGGAATGAGCAGTTCTTC. It encodes CASSGAGTWNEQFF.

The chain recombines TRBV19 with TRBJ2-2; D uncertain. Trimming cost V 5 bases and J 1 base, with 2 bases left between them. This CDR3 region has 12 residues. CDR1 is LNHDA and CDR2 is SQIVND in the germline V gene (reference sequence). CDR3 residues: CASSGNTGELFF. DNA for the CDR3: TGTGCCAGTAGTGGGAACACCGGGGAGCTGTTTTTT.

J is TRBJ1-6 and V is TRBV5-5; D gene unclear. Trimming stripped 6 bases from V and 7 bases from J, with 14 bases between. Germline V gives CDR1 SGHKS, CDR2 YYEKEE (reference sequence). The CDR3 covers 14 residues. CDR3 amino acids: CASTVQVPNSPLHF. DNA for the CDR3: TGTGCCAGCACCGTACAAGTCCCGAATTCACCCCTCCACTTT.

This clonotype came up many times. The chain joins TRBV3-1 to TRBJ2-5; 7 bases are shared with TRBD1. V lost 2 bases, J lost 2 bases, and 5 bases stayed unmatched. Germline CDR1 is LGHDT and CDR2 is YNNKEL (reference sequence). The CDR3 extends over 15 amino acids. The CDR3 spells CASSQTGTAQETQYF. The CDR3 DNA is TGTGCCAGCAGCCAAACCGGGACAGCACAAGAGACCCAGTACTTC.

At least ten counts were recorded for this clonotype. The rearrangement links TRBV7-3 to TRBJ2-1; maybe TRBD1 (6 bases). Germline V lookup: CDR1 SGHTA, CDR2 FQGTGA. The CDR3 is 17 amino acids. Trimming took 0 bases from V and 1 from J, leaving 13 bases between them. In DNA form, the CDR3 reads TGTGCCAGCAGCTTAACTTTCGACAGGTTATCCTACAATGAGCAGTTCTTC. Protein: CASSLTFDRLSYNEQFF.

This clonotype was seen ten or more times. This chain connects TRBV20-1 to TRBJ2-1; 7 bases map to TRBD2. The CDR3 sequence is 20 residues long. Germline CDR1 is DFQATT and CDR2 is SNEGSKA (reference sequence). The trim removed 4 bases at V and 4 bases at J, leaving 25 bases unmatched. CDR3 in amino acids: CSATAEWLDTGTKTYNEQFF. CDR3 bases: TGCAGTGCTACCGCCGAGTGGCTTGATACCGGGACTAAGACATACAATGAGCAGTTCTTC.

Ten or more counts support this clonotype. At one end the junction does not follow the germline gene, possibly because of a read error. This sequence joins TRBV15 and TRBJ2-1, with D perhaps matching TRBD1 (6 bases). This CDR3 comprises 13 residues. Per germline, CDR1 LNHNV and CDR2 YYDKDF (reference sequence). The CDR3 nucleotides are TGTGCCACCAGCAGAGATCGTCCAGGGGAGCCGTTCTTC. Translation gives CATSRDRPGEPFF.

Ten or more counts support this clonotype. Compared with germline, one end of the junction differs, possibly owing to a read error. The chain joins TRBV11-1 to TRBJ2-5; D may be TRBD2 (5 bases). The germline gives CDR1 SGHAT, CDR2 FQDESV (reference sequence). The CDR3 has 13 amino acids. The CDR3 coding sequence is TGTGCCAGCACCTTAGGGAGCGAAGAGACCCAGTACTTC. Translation: CASTLGSEETQYF.

This chain links TRBV3-1 with TRBJ1-1; D possibly corresponds to TRBD1 (5 bases). Germline V gene data show CDR1 as LGHDT and CDR2 as YNNKEL (reference sequence). CDR3 length: 16 residues. V was shortened by 1 base and J by 3 bases, with 15 bases between the two germline ends. CDR3 coding DNA: TGTGCCAGCAGCCAAGTCTCAGGGCCCGGGGACACTGAAGCTTTCTTT. Translating it yields CASSQVSGPGDTEAFF.